This T cell receptor beta chain emerged from a study of T cells in lung cancer brain metastases. Study findings and constraints: Compared with paired primaries, brain metastases showed fewer unique productive clones (roughly 1,400 versus 4,700).

Germline values: CDR1 SGHAT, CDR2 FQNNGV. The CDR3 contains 13 residues. To note about this clone: As yet, its antigen is unknown. Compared with germline, one end of the junction differs, possibly owing to a read error. Other DNA sequences in the sample encode the same CDR3.

Repertoires were generated with immunoSEQ multiplex PCR, while TCRdb's copy carries only in-frame clones and drops some. The sample has some 910 clones, 85% to 90% seen once. Material: tumor tissue from the primary lung tumor. The chain employs TRBV11-2 and TRBJ1-2; no definite D call. The clonotype originates from a woman between 45 and 65 years old with non-small cell lung cancer. CDR3 sequence reads: CASSPNLEGGYTF. The CDR3 region has the DNA TGTGCCAGCAGCCCGAATCTCGAGGGCGGCTACACCTTT.